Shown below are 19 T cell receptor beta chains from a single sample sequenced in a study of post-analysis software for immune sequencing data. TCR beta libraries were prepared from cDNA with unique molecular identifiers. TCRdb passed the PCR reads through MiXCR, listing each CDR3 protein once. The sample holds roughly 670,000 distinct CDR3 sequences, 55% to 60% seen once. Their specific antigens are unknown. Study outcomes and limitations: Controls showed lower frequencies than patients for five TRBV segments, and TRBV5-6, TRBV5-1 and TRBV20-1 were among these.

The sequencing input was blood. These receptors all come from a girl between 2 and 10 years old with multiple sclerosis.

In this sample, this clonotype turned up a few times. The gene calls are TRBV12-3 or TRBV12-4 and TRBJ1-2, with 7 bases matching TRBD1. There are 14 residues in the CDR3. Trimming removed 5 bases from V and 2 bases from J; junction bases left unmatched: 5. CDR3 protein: CASSTTDRNYGYTF. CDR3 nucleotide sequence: TGTGCCAGCAGTACCACGGACAGGAACTATGGCTACACCTTC.

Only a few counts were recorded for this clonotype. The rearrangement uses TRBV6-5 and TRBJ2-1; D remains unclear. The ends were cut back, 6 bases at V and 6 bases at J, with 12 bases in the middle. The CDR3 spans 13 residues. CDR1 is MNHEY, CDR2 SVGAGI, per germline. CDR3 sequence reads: CASSPWSPNEQFF. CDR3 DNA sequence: TGTGCCAGCAGCCCCTGGTCTCCCAATGAGCAGTTCTTC.

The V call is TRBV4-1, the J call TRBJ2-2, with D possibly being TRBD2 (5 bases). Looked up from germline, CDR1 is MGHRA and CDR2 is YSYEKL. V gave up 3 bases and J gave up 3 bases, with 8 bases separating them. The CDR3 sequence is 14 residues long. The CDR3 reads CASSHERYTGELFF. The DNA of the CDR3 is TGCGCCAGCAGCCATGAGCGGTACACCGGGGAGCTGTTTTTT.

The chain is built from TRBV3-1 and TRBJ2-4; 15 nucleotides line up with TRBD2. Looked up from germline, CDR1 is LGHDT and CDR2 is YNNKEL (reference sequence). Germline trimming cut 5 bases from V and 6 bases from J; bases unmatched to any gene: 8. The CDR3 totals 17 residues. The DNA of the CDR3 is TGTGCCAGCAGCTACGGACTAGCGGGGGGGCCCGGAAACATTCAGTACTTC. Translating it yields CASSYGLAGGPGNIQYF.

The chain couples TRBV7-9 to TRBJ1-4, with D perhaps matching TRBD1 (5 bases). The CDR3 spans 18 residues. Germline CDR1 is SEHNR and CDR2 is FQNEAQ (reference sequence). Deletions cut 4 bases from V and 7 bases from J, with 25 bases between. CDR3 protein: CASSSSGDLRPLSEKLFF. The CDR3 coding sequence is TGTGCCAGCAGCTCTAGCGGGGACCTTCGACCGCTGTCTGAAAAACTGTTTTTT. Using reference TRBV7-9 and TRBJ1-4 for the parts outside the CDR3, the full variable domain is DTGVSQNPRHKITKRGQNVTFRCDPISEHNRLYWYRQTLGQGPEFLTYFQNEAQLEKSRLLSDRFSAERPKGSFSTLEIQRTEQGDSAMYLCASSSSGDLRPLSEKLFFGSGTQLSVL.

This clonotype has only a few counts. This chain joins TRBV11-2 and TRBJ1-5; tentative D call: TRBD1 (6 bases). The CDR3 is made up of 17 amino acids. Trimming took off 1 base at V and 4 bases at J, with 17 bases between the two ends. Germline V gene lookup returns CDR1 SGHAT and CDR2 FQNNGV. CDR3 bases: TGTGCCAGCAGCTTAGGTGATGGAACAGGGCGAAATCAGCCCCAGCATTTT. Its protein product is CASSLGDGTGRNQPQHF.

CDR3 bases: TGTGCCAGCTCACCCGGACAGGACGTGTTCGATGAGCAGTTCTTC. Translating gives CASSPGQDVFDEQFF. The rearrangement links TRBV18 to TRBJ2-1, with TRBD1 matching over 7 bases. V lost 3 bases and J lost 8; bases outside the gene matches: 10. From germline, CDR1 is KGHSH and CDR2 LQKENI. This CDR3 spans 15 amino acids.

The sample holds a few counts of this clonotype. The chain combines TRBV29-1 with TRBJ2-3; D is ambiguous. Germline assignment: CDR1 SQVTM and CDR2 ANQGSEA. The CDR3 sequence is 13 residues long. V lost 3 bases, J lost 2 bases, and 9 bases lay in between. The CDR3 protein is CSVDQGNTDTQYF. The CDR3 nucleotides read TGCAGCGTTGATCAAGGGAACACAGATACGCAGTATTTT.

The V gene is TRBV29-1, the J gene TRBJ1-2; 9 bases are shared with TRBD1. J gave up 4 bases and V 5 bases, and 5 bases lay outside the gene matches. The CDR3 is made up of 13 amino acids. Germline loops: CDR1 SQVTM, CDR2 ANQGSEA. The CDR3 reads CSVYGTGFYGYTF. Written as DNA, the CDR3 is TGCAGCGTTTATGGGACAGGGTTCTATGGCTACACCTTC.

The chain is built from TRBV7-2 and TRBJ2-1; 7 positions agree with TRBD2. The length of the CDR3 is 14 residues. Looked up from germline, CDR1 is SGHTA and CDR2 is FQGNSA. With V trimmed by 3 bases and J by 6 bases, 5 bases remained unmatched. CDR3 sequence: CASSLWERGNEQFF. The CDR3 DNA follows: TGTGCCAGCAGCTTGTGGGAGCGGGGCAATGAGCAGTTCTTC.

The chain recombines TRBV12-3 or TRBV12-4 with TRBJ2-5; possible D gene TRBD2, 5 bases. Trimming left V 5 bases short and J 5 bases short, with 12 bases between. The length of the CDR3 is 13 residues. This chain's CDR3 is CASSGPWEETQYF. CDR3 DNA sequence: TGTGCCAGCAGTGGACCTTGGGAGGAGACCCAGTACTTC.

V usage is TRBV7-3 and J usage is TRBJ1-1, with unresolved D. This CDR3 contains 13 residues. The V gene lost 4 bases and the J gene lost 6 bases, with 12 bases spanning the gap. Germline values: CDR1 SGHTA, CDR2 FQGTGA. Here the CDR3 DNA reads TGTGCCAGCAGCTCACGGACCTTGGCTGAAGCTTTCTTT. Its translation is CASSSRTLAEAFF.

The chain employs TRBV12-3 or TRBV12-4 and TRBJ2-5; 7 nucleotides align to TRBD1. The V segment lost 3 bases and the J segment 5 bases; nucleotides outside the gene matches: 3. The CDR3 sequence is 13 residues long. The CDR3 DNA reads TGTGCCAGCAGTTTCAGGGGGATGGAGACCCAGTACTTC. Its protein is CASSFRGMETQYF.

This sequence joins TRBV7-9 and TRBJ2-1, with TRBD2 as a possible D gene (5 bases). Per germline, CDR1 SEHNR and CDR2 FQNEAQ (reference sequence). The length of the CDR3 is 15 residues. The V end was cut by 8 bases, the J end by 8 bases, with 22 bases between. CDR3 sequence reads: CASSPTGNAIDEQFF. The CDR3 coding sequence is TGTGCCAGCTCCCCGACCGGGAACGCAATCGATGAGCAGTTCTTC.

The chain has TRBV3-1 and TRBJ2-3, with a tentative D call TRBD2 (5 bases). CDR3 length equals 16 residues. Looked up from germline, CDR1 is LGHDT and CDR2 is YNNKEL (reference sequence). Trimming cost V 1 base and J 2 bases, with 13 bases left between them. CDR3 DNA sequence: TGTGCCAGCAGCCAAGTTTCTGACTATCCCACAGATACGCAGTATTTT. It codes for CASSQVSDYPTDTQYF.

The CDR3: CASSDSNRGFIDTQYF. The CDR3 nucleotides are TGTGCCAGCAGTGACTCTAACAGGGGGTTTATAGATACGCAGTATTTT. V usage is TRBV6-4 and J usage is TRBJ2-3; 8 positions agree with TRBD1. V lost 0 bases to trimming and J lost 5 bases; unmatched junction nucleotides: 7. CDR3 length: 16 amino acids. Germline V CDR1 and CDR2: MRHNA, SNTAGT.

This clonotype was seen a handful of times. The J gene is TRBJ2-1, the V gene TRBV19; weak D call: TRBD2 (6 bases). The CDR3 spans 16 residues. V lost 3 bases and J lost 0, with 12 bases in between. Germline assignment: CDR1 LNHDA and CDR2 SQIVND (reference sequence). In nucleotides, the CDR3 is TGTGCCAGTAGTATGGAGGGCGCCCTCTCCTACAATGAGCAGTTCTTC. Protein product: CASSMEGALSYNEQFF.

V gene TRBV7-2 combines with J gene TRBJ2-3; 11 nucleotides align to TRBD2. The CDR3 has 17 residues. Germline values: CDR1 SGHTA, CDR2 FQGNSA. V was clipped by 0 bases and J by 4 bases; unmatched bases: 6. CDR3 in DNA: TGTGCCAGCAGCTTAGCTAGCGGGGGGGCCCCATCAGATACGCAGTATTTT. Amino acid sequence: CASSLASGGAPSDTQYF.

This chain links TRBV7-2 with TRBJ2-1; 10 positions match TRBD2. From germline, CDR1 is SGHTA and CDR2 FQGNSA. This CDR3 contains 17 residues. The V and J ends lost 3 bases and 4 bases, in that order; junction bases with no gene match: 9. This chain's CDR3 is CASSFGLAVKRYNEQFF. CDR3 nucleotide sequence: TGTGCCAGCAGCTTTGGACTAGCGGTCAAACGTTACAATGAGCAGTTCTTC.